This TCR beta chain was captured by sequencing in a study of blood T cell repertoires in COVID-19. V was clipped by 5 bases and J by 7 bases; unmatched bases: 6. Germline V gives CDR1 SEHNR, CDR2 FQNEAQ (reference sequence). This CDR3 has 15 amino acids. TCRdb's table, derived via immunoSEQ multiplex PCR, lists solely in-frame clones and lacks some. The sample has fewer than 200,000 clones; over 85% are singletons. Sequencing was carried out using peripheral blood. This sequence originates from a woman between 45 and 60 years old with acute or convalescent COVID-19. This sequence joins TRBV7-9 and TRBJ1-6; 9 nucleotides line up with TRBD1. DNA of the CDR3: TGTGCCAGCAGCCCCTCCGGACAGGGGAATTCACCCCTCCACTTT. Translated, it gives CASSPSGQGNSPLHF.